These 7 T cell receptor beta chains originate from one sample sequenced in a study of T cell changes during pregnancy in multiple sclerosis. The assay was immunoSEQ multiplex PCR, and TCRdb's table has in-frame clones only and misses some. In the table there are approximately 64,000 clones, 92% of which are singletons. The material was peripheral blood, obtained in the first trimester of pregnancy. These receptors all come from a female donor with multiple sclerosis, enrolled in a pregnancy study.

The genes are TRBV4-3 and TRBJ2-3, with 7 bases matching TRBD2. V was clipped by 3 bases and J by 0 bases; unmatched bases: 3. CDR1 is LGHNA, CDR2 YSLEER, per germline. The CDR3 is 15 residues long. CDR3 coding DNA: TGCGCCAGCAGCCAGGGGGGGTCTAGCACAGATACGCAGTATTTT. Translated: CASSQGGSSTDTQYF.

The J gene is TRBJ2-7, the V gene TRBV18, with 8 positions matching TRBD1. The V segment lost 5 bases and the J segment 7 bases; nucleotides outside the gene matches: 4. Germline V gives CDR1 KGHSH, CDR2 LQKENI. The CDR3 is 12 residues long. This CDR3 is CASSSQGVEQYF. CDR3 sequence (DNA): TGTGCCAGCTCATCACAGGGGGTTGAGCAGTACTTC.

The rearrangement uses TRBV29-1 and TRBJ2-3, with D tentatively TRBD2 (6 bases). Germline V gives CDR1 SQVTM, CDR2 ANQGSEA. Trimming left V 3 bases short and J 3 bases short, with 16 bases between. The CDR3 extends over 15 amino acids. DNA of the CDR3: TGCAGCGTTGATGTTTCGGGGGTACGGACAGATACGCAGTATTTT. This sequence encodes CSVDVSGVRTDTQYF.

The CDR3 DNA is TGTGCCAGCAGCTTAGCCCCAACAGGGGATGAGCAGTTCTTC. Amino acids: CASSLAPTGDEQFF. This sequence joins TRBV7-2 and TRBJ2-1; TRBD1 aligns across 7 bases. This CDR3 region has 14 residues. J gave up 8 bases and V 0 bases, and 4 bases lay outside the gene matches. The V gene's germline CDR1 is SGHTA and CDR2 FQGNSA.

CDR3 loop: CASSESGSPYEQYF. CDR3 nucleotide sequence: TGTGCCAGCAGTGAGAGCGGGAGCCCCTACGAGCAGTACTTC. J is TRBJ2-7 and V is TRBV2; 8 positions match TRBD2. The length of the CDR3 is 14 residues. The germline gives CDR1 SNHLY, CDR2 FYNNEI. The junction had 3 bases not matched to a gene; V was cut back by 3 bases and J by 2 bases.

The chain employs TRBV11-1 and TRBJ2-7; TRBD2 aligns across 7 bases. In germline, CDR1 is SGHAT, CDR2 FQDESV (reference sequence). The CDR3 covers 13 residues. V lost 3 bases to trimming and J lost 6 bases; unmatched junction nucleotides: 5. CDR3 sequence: CASSLTGGGEQYF. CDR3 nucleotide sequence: TGTGCCAGCAGCTTGACGGGAGGAGGCGAGCAGTACTTC.

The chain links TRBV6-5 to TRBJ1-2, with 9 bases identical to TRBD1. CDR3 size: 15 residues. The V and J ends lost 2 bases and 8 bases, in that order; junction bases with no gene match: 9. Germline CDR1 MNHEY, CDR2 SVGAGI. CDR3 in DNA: TGTGCCAGCAGTTACGTCACACAGGGGGCGCTCGGCTACACCTTC. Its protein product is CASSYVTQGALGYTF.